Sequencing of this T cell receptor (beta chain) was carried out in a study of T-cell memory formation after mild COVID-19. This CDR3 contains 15 residues. Trimming pared 5 bases from V and 7 bases from J, leaving 15 bases between. Germline V gene lookup returns CDR1 MDHEN and CDR2 SYDVKM. Study results and limitations: Pre-infection memory carried some responding clones, suggesting that cross-reactive memory joined.

TCRdb recomputed calls from the 5' RACE reads with MiXCR, one row per CDR3 protein. The table records under 550,000 distinct CDR3 sequences, 18% of them present only once. A word on this clonotype: The antigen is unknown.

The V gene is TRBV28, the J gene TRBJ1-6, with D maybe TRBD1 (6 bases). The source of this sequence is a man aged 18 to 30 who had mild COVID-19 (a few samples of this study predate the infection). Cell type and time point are not known. Material: PBMCs or a T cell subset sorted from them (not recorded which). DNA of the CDR3: TGTGCCAGCAGTGGTAGCAGGGGTATCAATTCACCCCTCCACTTT. It is translated as CASSGSRGINSPLHF.